One sample yielded the 16 T cell receptor beta chains listed below, sequenced in a study of T-cell memory formation after mild COVID-19. From the 5' RACE reads, TCRdb called clonotypes with MiXCR, one entry per CDR3 protein. Counted here are hundreds of thousands of distinct CDR3 sequences, approximately 15% occurring once; the ten biggest clones make up 20% to 25%. Sequenced sample: PBMCs or a T cell subset sorted from them (not recorded which). The receptors were sampled from a man aged 18 to 30 who had mild COVID-19 (a few samples of this study predate the infection). Cell type and time point are not known.

The rearrangement links TRBV7-2 to TRBJ2-2, with TRBD2 matching over 7 bases. V was pared by 3 bases and J by 6 bases, with 4 bases of the junction left unmatched. Germline V CDR1 and CDR2: SGHTA, FQGNSA. There are 14 residues in the CDR3. The CDR3 sequence is CASSFRGEAGELFF. CDR3 sequence (DNA): TGTGCCAGCAGCTTCCGGGGGGAGGCCGGGGAGCTGTTTTTT. Full variable domain (missing parts from reference TRBV7-2 and TRBJ2-2): GAGVSQSPSNKVTEKGKDVELRCDPISGHTALYWYRQSLGQGLEFLIYFQGNSAPDKSGLPSDRFSAERTGGSVSTLTIQRTQQEDSAVYLCASSFRGEAGELFFGEGSRLTVL.

The chain has TRBV4-1 and TRBJ1-4, with a possible D match to TRBD1 (6 bases). This CDR3 has 15 amino acids. The V end was cut by 3 bases, the J end by 7 bases, with 15 bases between. Germline V gene data show CDR1 as MGHRA and CDR2 as YSYEKL. CDR3 in DNA: TGCGCCAGCAGCCAGTGGGACAACGAGGGTGAAAAACTGTTTTTT. Amino acid sequence: CASSQWDNEGEKLFF.

This clonotype came up a few times. V usage is TRBV15 and J usage is TRBJ2-3, with D perhaps matching TRBD2 (6 bases). The CDR3 is 15 amino acids. CDR1 and CDR2 from the germline V gene are LNHNV and YYDKDF (reference sequence). V was shortened by 2 bases and J by 5 bases, with 14 bases between the two germline ends. As DNA, the CDR3 is TGTGCCACCAGCAGAAACGGGGGACCTGAAGATACGCAGTATTTT. This codes for CATSRNGGPEDTQYF.

This clonotype was observed many times. The rearrangement joins TRBV10-2 to TRBJ2-3; tentatively, D is TRBD1 or TRBD2 (6 bases each). Germline assignment: CDR1 WSHSY and CDR2 SAAADI. The V and J ends lost 6 bases and 6 bases respectively, with 13 bases between them. The CDR3 covers 13 residues. The CDR3 DNA sequence: TGCGCCAGCAGCGGGGGCCTGGTTGATACGCAGTATTTT. Encoded protein: CASSGGLVDTQYF.

This clonotype was found a few times. The rearrangement uses TRBV10-2 and TRBJ2-2; TRBD2 matches at 7 bases. The ends lost 11 bases at V and 6 bases at J; junction bases unmatched: 6. The CDR3 runs 12 residues. Germline CDR1 reads WSHSY; CDR2 reads SAAADI. The CDR3 region has the DNA TGCGCCGGGGGAGGGTTACCCGGGGAGCTGTTTTTT. This gives the protein CAGGGLPGELFF.

The chain has TRBV5-1 and TRBJ1-1; D remains ambiguous. The CDR3 is 12 amino acids. Germline CDR1 reads SGHRS; CDR2 reads YFSETQ. The V end lost 3 bases, the J end lost 8 bases, and 11 bases lay between the germline ends. CDR3 residues: CASSSDPREAFF. The CDR3, as DNA: TGCGCCAGCAGCTCGGACCCTAGGGAAGCTTTCTTT.

This clonotype occurred many times. This sequence joins TRBV29-1 and TRBJ2-6; no clear D gene. The germline gives CDR1 SQVTM, CDR2 ANQGSEA. The CDR3 loop spans 14 amino acids. V shed 4 bases and J shed 4 bases, with 11 bases lying between them. As DNA, the CDR3 is TGCAGCGTTGCCATAGTGGAGGGGGCCAACGTCCTGACTTTC. Translated, it gives CSVAIVEGANVLTF.

This chain links TRBV7-2 with TRBJ1-3; D is undetermined. V lost 1 base, J lost 0 bases, and 4 bases lay in between. The CDR3 consists of 14 residues. Per the germline V gene, CDR1 is SGHTA and CDR2 is FQGNSA. The DNA for the CDR3 is TGTGCCAGCAGCTTAGAGATCTCTGGAAACACCATATATTTT. Protein sequence: CASSLEISGNTIYF. Full variable domain (outside the CDR3, taken from reference TRBV7-2 and TRBJ1-3): GAGVSQSPSNKVTEKGKDVELRCDPISGHTALYWYRQSLGQGLEFLIYFQGNSAPDKSGLPSDRFSAERTGGSVSTLTIQRTQQEDSAVYLCASSLEISGNTIYFGEGSWLTVV.

This clonotype has more than one count but fewer than ten. The chain has TRBV7-2 and TRBJ2-5, with 9 bases identical to TRBD1. In germline, CDR1 is SGHTA, CDR2 FQGNSA. The J segment lost 6 bases and the V segment lost 3 bases, leaving 5 bases of the junction unmatched. The CDR3 extends over 14 amino acids. CDR3 loop: CASSFGTGKKTQYF. CDR3 bases: TGTGCCAGCAGCTTCGGGACAGGGAAGAAGACCCAGTACTTC.

This clonotype has a handful of counts. The rearrangement uses TRBV11-2 and TRBJ1-2, with D perhaps TRBD1 (6 bases). The CDR3 consists of 13 residues. The V end was cut by 5 bases, the J end by 10 bases, with 17 bases between. Germline CDR1 SGHAT, CDR2 FQNNGV. The chain's CDR3 is CASSALQGTVYTF. The CDR3 DNA follows: TGTGCCAGCAGCGCCCTACAGGGTACCGTCTACACCTTC.

In this sample, this clonotype turned up many times. CDR3 coding DNA: TGCGCCAGCAGCTTGGCCGGTGGAGTCCGAGAGACCCAGTACTTC. Its translation is CASSLAGGVRETQYF. The gene calls are TRBV5-1 and TRBJ2-5; D unclear. Trimming left V 0 bases short and J 4 bases short, with 13 bases between. The germline V gene has CDR1 SGHRS and CDR2 YFSETQ. CDR3 length: 15 residues.

J is TRBJ2-1 and V is TRBV4-3; D possibly corresponds to TRBD2 (5 bases). From germline, CDR1 is LGHNA and CDR2 YSLEER. There are 14 residues in the CDR3. The V and J ends lost 0 bases and 8 bases respectively, with 11 bases between them. The CDR3: CASSQDRGSYEQFF. The CDR3 DNA reads as TGCGCCAGCAGCCAAGATCGGGGTAGCTATGAGCAGTTCTTC.

The rearrangement links TRBV6-6 to TRBJ2-3, with D perhaps TRBD2 (8 bases). The CDR3 sequence is 19 residues long. Germline lookup yields CDR1 MNHNY and CDR2 SVGAGI (reference sequence). V was cut by 5 bases and J by 15 bases, with 39 bases left in between. This CDR3 reads CASSPLQGSQSTSATPRYF. CDR3 nucleotide sequence: TGTGCCAGCAGTCCATTACAGGGGTCCCAATCGACTAGCGCAACACCTCGATATTTT.

A few counts support this clonotype. The chain couples TRBV20-1 to TRBJ2-7; D is ambiguous. The length of the CDR3 is 11 residues. Germline CDR1 DFQATT, CDR2 SNEGSKA (reference sequence). The ends were cut back, 3 bases at V and 1 base at J, with 4 bases in the middle. The CDR3 DNA reads TGCAGTGCTAGGGCTTCCTACGAGCAGTACGTC. Its translation: CSARASYEQYV.

DNA of the CDR3: TGCAGCGTCGCCTACATGAACACTGAAGCTTTCTTT. Translated: CSVAYMNTEAFF. The rearrangement links TRBV29-1 to TRBJ1-1; D call uncertain. Germline V CDR1 and CDR2: SQVTM, ANQGSEA. V was cut by 6 bases and J by 0 bases, with 8 bases left in between. The length of the CDR3 is 12 residues.

V is TRBV20-1 and J is TRBJ1-5, with TRBD1 matching over 7 bases. The CDR3 is 15 residues long. Per germline, CDR1 DFQATT and CDR2 SNEGSKA (reference sequence). The trim removed 4 bases at V and 2 bases at J, leaving 8 bases unmatched. This CDR3 reads CSAIRTGQRNQPQHF. The CDR3 DNA is TGCAGTGCTATTAGGACAGGACAACGCAATCAGCCCCAGCATTTT.